A single T cell receptor (beta chain) is shown here with its context. This record comes from a study of blood T cell repertoires in COVID-19. Here immunoSEQ multiplex PCR was the method, and the copy in TCRdb shows in-frame clones only, minus some. The table lists roughly 300,000 clones, approximately 92% of them singletons. J lost 6 bases, V lost 5 bases, and 11 bases had no gene match. The CDR3 runs 16 residues. In germline, CDR1 is MDHEN, CDR2 SYDVKM. The sequenced material came from peripheral blood. This rearrangement joins TRBV28 to TRBJ1-3; 9 nucleotides agree with TRBD1. This receptor was obtained from a woman under 40 with COVID-19, enrolled during active disease. In nucleotides, the CDR3 is TGTGCCAGCAGTGCTCCAGGACAGGGGAAGAAAAACACCATATATTTT. Amino acid sequence: CASSAPGQGKKNTIYF.